This entry concerns a single T cell receptor beta chain. Antigen: not known. Possible read error: a much larger clone is one base away. A read error is likely, as this CDR3 ends without the conserved phenylalanine or tryptophan. This record belongs to a study of glioma-infiltrating T cells. Whole-study findings and limits: Tissue-blood divergence was below expectation in non-neoplastic patients, above in gliomas. Only very few CDR3 sequences appeared in both tissue and blood.

TCR alpha and beta CDR3 regions were amplified from RNA using iRepertoire nested multiplex PCR. For one-step reverse transcription and amplification, 100-400 ng of tissue mRNA or PBMC total RNA was used. TCRdb reprocessed the multiplex PCR reads with MiXCR, giving one entry per CDR3 protein. The data hold about 99,000 distinct CDR3 sequences, with roughly 30% observed a single time. Sequenced material: glioma tissue, nonneoplastic brain tissue, or PBMCs (not recorded which). This clonotype was obtained from a human donor with low-grade glioma or glioblastoma, undergoing nonglioma brain surgery, or in good health (not recorded which).

The CDR3 is CSARLSSGGTSSYNEQFL. CDR3 sequence (DNA): TGCAGTGCTAGGTTGTCTAGCGGGGGGACCAGCTCCTACAATGAGCAGTTCCTC. The genes are TRBV20-1 and TRBJ2-1; 11 bases agree with TRBD2. Germline V CDR1 and CDR2: DFQATT, SNEGSKA (reference sequence). V was pared by 3 bases and J by 0 bases, with 10 bases of the junction left unmatched. The CDR3 is 18 residues long.